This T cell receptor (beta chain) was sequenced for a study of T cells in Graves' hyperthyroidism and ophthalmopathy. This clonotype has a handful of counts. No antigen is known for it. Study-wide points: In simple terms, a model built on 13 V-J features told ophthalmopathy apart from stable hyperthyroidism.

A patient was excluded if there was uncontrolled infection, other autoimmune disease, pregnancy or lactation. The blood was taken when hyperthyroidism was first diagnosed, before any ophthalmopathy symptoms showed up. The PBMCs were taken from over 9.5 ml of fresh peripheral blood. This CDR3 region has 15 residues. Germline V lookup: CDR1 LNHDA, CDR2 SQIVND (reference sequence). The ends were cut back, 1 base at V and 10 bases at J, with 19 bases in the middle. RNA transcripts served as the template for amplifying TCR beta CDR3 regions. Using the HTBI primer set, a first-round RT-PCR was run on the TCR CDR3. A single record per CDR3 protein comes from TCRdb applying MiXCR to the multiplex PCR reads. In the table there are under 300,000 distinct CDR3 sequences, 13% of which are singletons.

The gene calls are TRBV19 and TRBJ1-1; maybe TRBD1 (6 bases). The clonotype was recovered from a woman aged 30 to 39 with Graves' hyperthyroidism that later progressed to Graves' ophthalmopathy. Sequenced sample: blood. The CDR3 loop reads CASSIVAGGAAGAFF. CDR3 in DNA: TGTGCCAGTAGTATAGTAGCGGGGGGCGCGGCGGGAGCTTTCTTT. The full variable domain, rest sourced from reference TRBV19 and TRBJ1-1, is DGGITQSPKYLFRKEGQNVTLSCEQNLNHDAMYWYRQDPGQGLRLIYYSQIVNDFQKGDIAEGYSVSREKKESFPLTVTSAQKNPTAFYLCASSIVAGGAAGAFFGQGTRLTVV.